Listed here are 2 T cell receptor beta chains from one sample, sequenced in a study of T-cell reconstitution after alpha-beta-depleted transplantation in children. Preparing the TCRbeta library involved the use of unique molecular identifiers. TCRdb reprocessed the PCR reads via MiXCR and lists one record per CDR3 protein. The sample lists fewer than 750,000 distinct CDR3 sequences; over 25% were seen once. The sample consisted of PBMCs, taken before TCRalphabeta/CD19-depleted stem cell transplant. Source of these receptors: a boy in the first two years of life with Wiskott-Aldrich syndrome, due to receive a stem cell transplant.

V gene TRBV27 combines with J gene TRBJ1-1; no clear D gene. The CDR3 consists of 17 residues. V was shortened by 2 bases and J by 2 bases, with 18 bases between the two germline ends. In germline, CDR1 is MNHEY, CDR2 SMNVEV (reference sequence). The CDR3 region has the DNA TGTGCCAGCAGTTTAAGATGGGGTTTAGGTCTAAACACTGAAGCTTTCTTT. Its protein is CASSLRWGLGLNTEAFF.

This chain's CDR3 is CASSQFGTSGSADIQYF. CDR3 DNA: TGCGCCAGCAGCCAATTCGGGACTAGCGGGAGCGCGGACATTCAGTACTTC. V and J are TRBV4-1 and TRBJ2-4; 14 bases line up with TRBD2. The CDR3 has 17 residues. Per germline, CDR1 MGHRA and CDR2 YSYEKL. Trimming removed 2 bases from V and 8 bases from J; junction bases left unmatched: 8.